This T cell receptor beta chain was identified during a study of regulatory T cells in long-lasting Graves disease. Time point here: persistent/refractory GD, antithyroid drugs over 5 years with positive TRAb. Researchers made the TCR library from RNA that was extracted from PBMCs. Roughly 10 milliliters of peripheral blood were taken and placed in EDTA tubes. TCR beta libraries were built with iRepertoire HTBI primers and Arm-PCR of CDR3 regions. TCRdb itself ran the multiplex PCR reads through MiXCR, one entry per CDR3 protein. The data show approximately 400,000 distinct CDR3 sequences, more than 20% seen once. Study observations and caveats: The study found TRBV28, TRBJ1-2 and TRBJ2-5 favored in persistent disease. Comparison showed that persistent patients shared more public clonotypes (roughly 2,700) than new patients (966). Relative to newly diagnosed Graves' patients, persistent ones had lower TCR diversity.

Many counts were recorded for this clonotype. What it recognizes is unknown. The V end was cut by 3 bases, the J end by 0 bases, with 8 bases between. This CDR3 contains 14 residues. Germline V gives CDR1 LNHNV, CDR2 YYDKDF (reference sequence). Source: peripheral blood mononuclear cells (PBMCs), taken when the disease was refractory, from a patient treated with antithyroid drugs. The receptor was derived from a woman between 40 and 55 years old with Graves disease. V usage is TRBV15 and J usage is TRBJ2-5, with a weak D call TRBD1 (6 bases). The CDR3 here is CATSRDSDQETQYF. CDR3 bases: TGTGCCACCAGCAGGGACAGCGACCAAGAGACCCAGTACTTC.